Each of the 5 T cell receptor beta chains below was sequenced from the same sample in a study of control samples from healthy donors and cancer patients. Sequenced by immunoSEQ multiplex PCR; TCRdb stores in-frame clones only, minus some. This table has roughly 64,000 clones, 90% appearing once. The sequencing input was PBMCs. The receptor set was obtained from a woman aged 45 to 65 with colorectal cancer.

The chain joins TRBV9 to TRBJ2-5; perhaps TRBD1 as D (6 bases). V lost 6 bases and J lost 4, with 16 bases in between. Germline lookup yields CDR1 SGDLS and CDR2 YYNGEE. The CDR3 runs 14 residues. The CDR3 nucleotides read TGTGCCAGCACCCGCAGGGGTGGGGCAGAGACCCAGTACTTC. Translating gives CASTRRGGAETQYF.

V gene TRBV5-4 combines with J gene TRBJ2-7; a possible D gene is TRBD1 (5 bases). Germline CDR1 SGHNT, CDR2 YYREEE (reference sequence). V was clipped by 1 base and J by 5 bases, with 13 bases between them. The CDR3 consists of 14 residues. CDR3 residues: CASSLWGPENEQYF. The DNA for the CDR3 is TGTGCCAGCAGCTTGTGGGGCCCCGAGAACGAGCAGTACTTC.

The rearrangement links TRBV7-2 to TRBJ2-7; 7 bases align to TRBD2. With 3 bases clipped from V and 3 bases from J, the junction kept 8 bases outside the gene matches. The CDR3 contains 15 residues. The germline V gene has CDR1 SGHTA and CDR2 FQGNSA. CDR3 protein: CASSLAGLAVYEQYF. The CDR3 nucleotides are TGTGCCAGCAGCTTGGCCGGCCTAGCGGTCTACGAGCAGTACTTC.

In the case of this clone: Other DNA sequences in this specimen translate into the identical CDR3. The chain employs TRBV12-3 or TRBV12-4 and TRBJ2-3; D is undetermined. Trimming cost V 0 bases and J 1 base, with 2 bases left between them. The CDR3 contains 13 residues. CDR3: CASSLARTDTQYF. Written as DNA, the CDR3 is TGTGCCAGCAGTTTAGCGCGCACAGATACGCAGTATTTT.

This clone was found once. The J gene is TRBJ2-3, the V gene TRBV30; a possible D gene is TRBD1 (6 bases). Trimming pared 3 bases from V and 3 bases from J, leaving 10 bases between. This CDR3 is 13 amino acids long. Germline V gene lookup returns CDR1 GTSNPN and CDR2 SVGIG (reference sequence). The CDR3 here is CAWRVDRTDTQYF. The DNA of the CDR3 is TGTGCCTGGAGGGTGGACAGAACAGATACGCAGTATTTT.